This T cell receptor (beta chain) was sequenced for a study of T cells in Graves' hyperthyroidism and ophthalmopathy (dated by TCRdb to the late 2010s). Background for the entire study: Peripheral blood was sampled at the time of initial diagnosis, prior to any treatment. The study also compared thyroid tissue and blood T-cell repertoires from more than 5 Graves' hyperthyroidism patients. After sampling, hyperthyroidism patients received methimazole starting at 30 mg daily, and ophthalmopathy patients received high-dose intravenous methylprednisolone. To identify distinguishing TCR V-J signatures, a discovery cohort of around 98 patients was used, comprising approximately 40 with Graves' ophthalmopathy and 57 with stable Graves' hyperthyroidism. The roughly 91 discovery patients were randomly divided into training and test sets at a 7:3 ratio. An independent validation cohort of 18 to 20 hyperthyroidism patients and about 16 patients who later progressed to ophthalmopathy tested prospective prediction of ophthalmopathy. TCR Vbeta CDR3 sequencing of approximately 140 peripheral blood samples (under 45 ophthalmopathy, 70 to 85 hyperthyroidism and roughly 17 progressor patients) is reported in the paper.

Results the study describes overall, beyond this receptor: Most expanded thyroid clonotypes (frequency above 0.001) were also detected in blood, a finding suggesting that blood repertoires may reflect thyroid immune responses. In validation, the model predicted progression to ophthalmopathy with 65% to 71% sensitivity and about 72% specificity, a median of 6.5 months before onset. Ophthalmopathy was separated from stable hyperthyroidism by a 13 V-J signature model, with about 88% sensitivity and around 81% specificity obtained in cross-validation and 80%/75% obtained in testing. Sample size was not statistically predetermined, and investigators were not blinded to group allocation.

The TCR beta CDR3 regions were amplified from the RNA transcripts. For the first round of RT-PCR on the TCR CDR3, the HTBI primer set was used together with the Qiagen OneStep RT-PCR kit. A second multiplex PCR round built the libraries, followed by size selection and purification. Paired-end sequencing of the libraries was performed with 100 bp reads on an Illumina HiSeq2000. The original pipeline was this. Raw data were processed with SOAPnuke, discarding reads with adapters, uncalled bases, mean Phred below 15, or no exact constant-primer or identifier match. High-quality paired reads were merged with COPE v1.2.5, and unique nucleotide sequences were defined as clonotypes. MiTCR v1.1 was used to align clonotypes to the IMGT TRBV, TRBD and TRBJ reference segments. The analysis included only V-J combinations with a frequency above 0.0001, which together covered 98% to 99.2% of the repertoires. The TCS score was defined as the ratio of F50 (clonal expansion) to E x V (chaos), calculated using BLOSUM62-based TCRdist between CDR3 peptides within each V-J. Welch's t-statistics and random forest reduced 500 to 550 V-J features to 13, which were used in a naive Bayes classifier (R e1071). The public reads were reanalyzed by TCRdb: fastp trimming at Q25, MiXCR alignment, in-frame beta chains only. A single entry per CDR3 protein holds the most common genes and DNA from its merged rows. The V and J calls shown here were made by TCRdb, not taken from the authors' results. The sample table records more than 300,000 distinct CDR3 sequences; around 20% of these occur just once. The top ten clonotypes cover 40% of the sample.

In the ophthalmopathy patients, disease was moderately to severely active, with a Clinical Activity Score of 3 or more, a NOSPECS grade of 4 or more, and a duration of less than 3 months. Any patient with an uncontrolled infection, another autoimmune disease, pregnancy or lactation was excluded. Diagnoses relied on clinical symptoms, serum thyroxine and TRAb, thyroid ultrasound and orbital computed tomography. Ficoll-Paque density gradient centrifugation was used to isolate PBMCs from about 10 ml of fresh peripheral blood. Total RNA was extracted with Trizol reagent, and quality was checked on an Agilent 2100 Bioanalyzer. The V and J ends are trimmed by 0 bases and 6 bases, leaving 9 bases between them. From the germline V gene, CDR1 is MGHRA and CDR2 is YSYEKL. The CDR3 starts with the cysteine, ends with the phenylalanine, and has 14 residues. Of all the DNA, just the CDR3 is kept, 42 bases in frame from base 1.

This clonotype was seen a handful of times. It has no known antigen specificity. No base-level quality is on record; no much larger clone is a single base apart. This receptor was identified in a man in his late teens or twenties with Graves' ophthalmopathy. Sequenced input: blood. The chain uses TRBV4-1 and TRBJ1-5, with TRBD1 perhaps the D gene, on 5 matching bases. The DNA reads as follows: TGCGCCAGCAGCCAAGATCCAGGGCCTCAGCCCCAGCATTTT. This yields the protein CASSQDPGPQPQHF.